Detailed here is one TCR beta chain. The sample comes from a study of blood T cell repertoires in COVID-19. About the research overall: The study drew acute and convalescent COVID-19 samples from the United States, Italy and Spain.

Participants reported their clinical history, and cohort assignment relied on those reports. This CDR3 is built from 17 residues. J lost 0 bases, V lost 3 bases, and 8 bases had no gene match. Authors' processing steps: Reference gene primer amplification gave estimated nucleated cell counts. Only in-frame clones appear in the TCRdb table, and some are missing; sequencing was by immunoSEQ multiplex PCR. Clone size and V and J calls were adopted from that table, with D and trimming inferred from the DNA. Among about 220,000 clones listed, approximately 90% were seen once. The gene calls are TRBV23-1 and TRBJ2-7, with 10 nucleotides matching TRBD1. TRBV23-1 is placed among ORFs of uncertain function. This clonotype was sampled from a woman between 40 and 55 years old with acute COVID-19. Sequencing used PBMCs or T cells enriched from blood (not recorded which). CDR3 nucleotide sequence: TGCGCCAGCAGTCATAGAGGGGACAGGGGACTCTCCTACGAGCAGTACGTC. Its protein product is CASSHRGDRGLSYEQYV.